Below, one TCR beta chain is given with its context. The antigen remains undetermined. TCRdb's table, derived via immunoSEQ multiplex PCR, lists solely in-frame clones and lacks some. This sample carries 75,000 to 90,000 clones, 70% to 90% of them seen once, and the ten largest clones take approximately 35%. This record belongs to a study of cytotoxic CD8 clonotypes in ibrutinib-treated CLL. For TCR beta libraries, about 2 micrograms of genomic DNA were obtained from cryopreserved PBMCs. General study findings and limits: At progression, clonality fell back toward baseline after rising at ibrutinib response.

V dropped 1 base and J dropped 6 bases, with 5 bases sitting between them. CDR1 and CDR2 from the germline V gene are LGHNT and FRNRAP. The CDR3 consists of 12 residues. The rearrangement uses TRBV12-5 and TRBJ2-3, with D unresolved. The specimen was PBMCs, collected after 24 months of ibrutinib treatment. The sequence derives from a human donor with chronic lymphocytic leukemia. CDR3 coding DNA: TGTGCTAGTGGTTTGGATATTGATACGCAGTATTTT. Its translation is CASGLDIDTQYF.